This T cell receptor beta chain was retrieved from a study of shared clonotypes between healthy human individuals. Data came from immunoSEQ multiplex PCR; TCRdb stores just in-frame clones and leaves some out. The table records 950,000 to 1,100,000 clones, approximately 80% of them present only once. The donors were all Caucasian adults (living in Nashville, Tennessee). The sequence derives from a man aged 18 to 29 in good health. Some clones in this sample may be carry-over from other donors' samples. Sequencing was done on a sample of memory CD4+ T cells from PBMCs. Subset noted: CD45RA-negative fraction.

This CDR3 is CASSNAGENYGYTF. CDR3 coding DNA: TGTGCCAGCAGTAACGCAGGGGAGAACTATGGCTACACCTTC. This chain joins TRBV28 and TRBJ1-2, with D possibly matching TRBD1 (6 bases). Germline lookup yields CDR1 MDHEN and CDR2 SYDVKM. The V and J ends lost 5 bases and 2 bases respectively, with 12 bases between them. The CDR3 loop spans 14 amino acids.